Listed here are 4 T cell receptor beta chains from one sample, sequenced in a study of blood T cells in healthy people across ages (dated by TCRdb to between 2014 and 2016). The library was produced with 5' RACE. This sample was sequenced with an Illumina HiSeq 2500. The second PCR ran for about 7 to 11 cycles and used a J-beta primer mix along with a sample-barcoded 5' primer. TCRdb passed the public sequencing reads through fastp at Q25 and MiXCR, retaining productive beta sequences. CDR3 protein duplicates are merged, each entry listing the most common genes and DNA. This sample has over 700,000 distinct CDR3 sequences in its table, and about 53% of those were observed once. Around 41% of the sample comes from the top ten. The specimen was blood. The receptors derive from a man older than 75 in good health.

This clonotype came up a few times. The V call is TRBV5-1, the J call TRBJ2-7; 11 bases map to TRBD2. V was pared by 5 bases and J by 11 bases, with 6 bases of the junction left unmatched. Germline V lookup: CDR1 SGHRS, CDR2 YFSETQ. The CDR3 runs 12 residues. The CDR3 DNA sequence: TGCGCCAGCAGGTTAGCGGGAGGGCCTAAGTACTTC. It specifies CASRLAGGPKYF.

The genes are TRBV18 and TRBJ1-5, with 7 bases lining up with TRBD1. In germline, CDR1 is KGHSH, CDR2 LQKENI. This CDR3 region has 16 residues. V shed 3 bases and J 0 bases; nucleotides not matched to a gene: 5. CDR3 sequence (DNA): TGTGCCAGCTCACCGGGACAGCTCTATAGCAATCAGCCCCAGCATTTT. It codes for CASSPGQLYSNQPQHF.

Only a few counts were recorded for this clonotype. The CDR3 region is CASSVGLAGEREQYF. DNA for the CDR3: TGCGCCAGCAGTGTGGGACTAGCGGGAGAGCGGGAGCAGTACTTC. The V and J genes are TRBV10-2 and TRBJ2-5; 14 nucleotides align to TRBD2. The CDR3 is 15 residues long. The V gene end was trimmed by 4 bases and the J gene end by 11 bases; junction bases not matched to a gene: 9. The germline gives CDR1 WSHSY, CDR2 SAAADI.

The chain couples TRBV14 to TRBJ2-3; 9 nucleotides line up with TRBD1. Trimming cost V 3 bases and J 6 bases; bases outside gene matches: 7. Germline-derived CDR1 and CDR2 are SGHDN and FVKESK. The CDR3 runs 15 residues. The CDR3 reads CASSQRTGAVDTQYF. The CDR3, as DNA: TGTGCCAGCAGCCAGAGGACAGGGGCGGTTGATACGCAGTATTTT.